This T cell receptor (beta chain) is from a study of beta chain features in type 1 diabetes. Regarding this clone: Its target is not known.

Germline loops: CDR1 SGHDN, CDR2 FVKESK. This CDR3 comprises 14 residues. The ends were cut back, 4 bases at V and 3 bases at J, with 9 bases in the middle. CD4+ cells of the naive, central memory, regulatory and stem cell-like memory types were sorted via CD45RO/CCR7/CD25/CD127/CD95/CD27. Study outcomes and limitations: PCR might favor shorter templates, but any such skew would affect patients and controls equally. Moderate yet significant TCRB CDR3 shortening was seen in Type 1 diabetes patients in all four CD4+ subsets. The study found that naive, central memory and Treg TCRB repertoires appeared more similar in patients than in healthy donors.

The authors reverse transcribed all of the isolated RNA, so sequencing captured expressed TCRB transcripts. Sequenced by immunoSEQ multiplex PCR; TCRdb stores in-frame clones only, minus some. This sample has 600,000 to 700,000 clones; around 11% occur once, and the top ten carry more than 0.1%. The sequenced sample was naive CD4+ T cells from blood. This TCR was sampled from a man aged 25 to 45 with type 1 diabetes. This chain connects TRBV14 to TRBJ2-2, with D tentatively TRBD1 (5 bases). The CDR3 protein is CASSPRQYTGELFF. The CDR3 nucleotides read TGTGCCAGCAGCCCCCGACAGTACACCGGGGAGCTGTTTTTT. The variable domain in full, with the rest retrieved from reference TRBV14 and TRBJ2-2, is EAGVTQFPSHSVIEKGQTVTLRCDPISGHDNLYWYRRVMGKEIKFLLHFVKESKQDESGMPNNRFLAERTGGTYSTLKVQPAELEDSGVYFCASSPRQYTGELFFGEGSRLTVL.